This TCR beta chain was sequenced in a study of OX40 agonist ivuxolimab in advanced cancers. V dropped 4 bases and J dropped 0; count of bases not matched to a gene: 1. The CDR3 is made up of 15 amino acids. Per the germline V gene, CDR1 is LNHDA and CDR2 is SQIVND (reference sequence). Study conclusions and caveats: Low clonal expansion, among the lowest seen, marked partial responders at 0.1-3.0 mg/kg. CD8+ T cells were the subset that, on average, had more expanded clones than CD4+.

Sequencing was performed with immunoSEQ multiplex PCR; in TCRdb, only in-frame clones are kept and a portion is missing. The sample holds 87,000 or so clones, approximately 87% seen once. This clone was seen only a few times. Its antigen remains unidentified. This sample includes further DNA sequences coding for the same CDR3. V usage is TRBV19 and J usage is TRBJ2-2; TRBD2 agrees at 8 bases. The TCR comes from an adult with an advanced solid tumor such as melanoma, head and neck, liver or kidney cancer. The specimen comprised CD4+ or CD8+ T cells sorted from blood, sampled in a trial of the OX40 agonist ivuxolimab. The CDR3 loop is CASSSSGTNTGELFF. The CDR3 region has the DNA TGTGCCAGTAGTAGTAGCGGGACGAACACCGGGGAGCTGTTTTTT.